This TCR beta chain was recovered during a study of shared clonotypes between healthy human individuals. Points from the study as a whole: It was observed that around 5% of naive CD4 clonotypes were shared across a handful of donors.

The study separated CD4+ cells into CD45RA+ naive and CD45RA-negative memory subsets. Turning to this clone: Its target is unknown.

Germline V gives CDR1 SGHVS, CDR2 FQNEAQ. This CDR3 comprises 15 residues. With V trimmed by 5 bases and J by 3 bases, 10 bases remained unmatched. This table comes from immunoSEQ multiplex PCR, and its TCRdb copy is limited to in-frame clones, with some not included. Of 2 million to 2.5 million clones detected, roughly 92% appear once; the ten largest clones hold about 0.36%. The sequence derives from a man aged 18 to 30 in good health. Some clones in this sample may be carry-over from other donors' samples. V usage is TRBV7-8 and J usage is TRBJ2-7; 7 nucleotides agree with TRBD2. The sequenced sample was naive CD4+ T cells from PBMCs. Subset meaning: CD45RA+ positively selected. CDR3 in DNA: TGTGCCAGCAGCCCATTGCGGGAGTCGGGCTACGAGCAGTACTTC. Translation gives CASSPLRESGYEQYF.